What follows are 28 T cell receptor beta chains derived from one specimen sequenced in a study of blood T cell repertoires in COVID-19. Generated by immunoSEQ multiplex PCR, the TCRdb table keeps only in-frame clones and is missing some. The data contain fewer than 150,000 clones, more than 60% of them singletons. Input material: peripheral blood. The origin of the receptors is a man between 70 and 80 years old with acute or convalescent COVID-19.

This clone turned up a few times. The chain is built from TRBV28 and TRBJ2-2; weak D call: TRBD1 (5 bases). V lost 6 bases and J lost 5, with 22 bases in between. The CDR3 spans 17 residues. Germline assignment: CDR1 MDHEN and CDR2 SYDVKM. The CDR3 bases are TGTGCCAGCAGACCCCCTACCGGCCAGGGTCGAACCGGGGAGCTGTTTTTT. It translates to CASRPPTGQGRTGELFF.

The chain has TRBV28 and TRBJ1-5, with unresolved D. The CDR3 runs to 13 residues. Trimming pared 3 bases from V and 4 bases from J, leaving 7 bases between. Germline V gene data show CDR1 as MDHEN and CDR2 as SYDVKM. CDR3 region: CASSFPGNQPQHF. DNA for the CDR3: TGTGCCAGCAGTTTTCCGGGGAATCAGCCCCAGCATTTT. The full variable domain, in which reference TRBV28 and TRBJ1-5 provide the parts outside the CDR3, is DVKVTQSSRYLVKRTGEKVFLECVQDMDHENMFWYRQDPGLGLRLIYFSYDVKMKEKGDIPEGYSVSREKKERFSLILESASTNQTSMYLCASSFPGNQPQHFGDGTRLSIL.

V gene TRBV7-9 combines with J gene TRBJ1-4; 10 nucleotides line up with TRBD1. Per germline, CDR1 SEHNR and CDR2 FQNEAQ (reference sequence). Trimming took 2 bases from V and 7 from J; bases not matched to a gene: 4. This CDR3 is 15 amino acids long. The CDR3 sequence: CASSLQTGGGEKLFF. The CDR3 DNA follows: TGTGCCAGCAGCTTACAGACAGGGGGCGGTGAAAAACTGTTTTTT.

This clone was counted between two and nine times. V usage is TRBV11-3 and J usage is TRBJ2-1; TRBD2 matches 13 bases. This CDR3 has 18 amino acids. Per germline, CDR1 SGHNT and CDR2 YENEEA. V lost 5 bases to trimming and J lost 10 bases; unmatched junction nucleotides: 17. This CDR3 reads CASSPYTPGTSGIVEQFF. The CDR3 DNA is TGTGCCAGCAGCCCCTATACCCCCGGGACTAGCGGGATCGTCGAGCAGTTCTTC.

This chain connects TRBV7-8 to TRBJ1-6; D is possibly TRBD1 (5 bases). The CDR3 is made up of 17 amino acids. The V and J ends lost 1 base and 5 bases respectively, with 15 bases between them. Germline assignment: CDR1 SGHVS and CDR2 FQNEAQ. This CDR3 is CASSLVAGRGNNSPLHF. The CDR3 region has the DNA TGTGCCAGCAGCTTAGTGGCCGGAAGGGGAAATAATTCACCCCTCCACTTT.

This clone was seen only once. At the DNA level, this CDR3 is encoded by other sequences in the same sample as well. The J gene is TRBJ2-2, the V gene TRBV7-2; 7 nucleotides match TRBD1. Per germline, CDR1 SGHTA and CDR2 FQGNSA. The ends lost 2 bases at V and 3 bases at J; junction bases unmatched: 3. The CDR3 totals 15 residues. Written as DNA, the CDR3 is TGTGCCAGCAGCTTAAGAGGGGGCGACACCGGGGAGCTGTTTTTT. Translating gives CASSLRGGDTGELFF.

This chain joins TRBV5-1 and TRBJ1-2; unclear D gene. V lost 6 bases to trimming and J lost 5 bases, with 20 bases between them. This CDR3 has 15 residues. Germline assignment: CDR1 SGHRS and CDR2 YFSETQ. CDR3 nucleotides: TGCGCCAGCAAACCCCGGGAACCTCTCTCTTATGGCTACACCTTC. Amino acid sequence: CASKPREPLSYGYTF.

This clone was counted a single time. V and J are TRBV11-2 and TRBJ2-3; possible D gene TRBD2, 5 bases. CDR1 is SGHAT and CDR2 is FQNNGV in the germline V gene. Trimming pared 1 base from V and 9 bases from J, leaving 14 bases between. The CDR3 consists of 14 residues. This chain's CDR3 is CASSLASLGLTQYF. In DNA, the CDR3 is TGTGCCAGCAGCTTAGCTAGCCTAGGATTAACGCAGTATTTT.

The chain uses TRBV11-2 and TRBJ1-2; 9 nucleotides line up with TRBD1. Germline V gene data show CDR1 as SGHAT and CDR2 as FQNNGV. The CDR3 spans 15 residues. J was trimmed by 4 bases and V by 7 bases; bases with no gene match: 10. DNA of the CDR3: TGTGCCAGCACCCCGAGGACAGGGGTCCCCTATGGCTACACCTTC. It is translated as CASTPRTGVPYGYTF.

The rearrangement joins TRBV6-2 or TRBV6-3 to TRBJ1-1; 9 bases agree with TRBD1. V lost 6 bases to trimming and J lost 1 base; unmatched junction nucleotides: 9. The CDR3 is 16 residues long. The germline V gene has CDR1 MNHEY and CDR2 SVGEGT. The CDR3 reads CASSGPGQGKNTEAFF. The CDR3 nucleotides read TGTGCCAGCAGCGGCCCGGGACAGGGAAAGAACACTGAAGCTTTCTTT.

The rearrangement joins TRBV5-8 to TRBJ1-2, with TRBD1 as a possible D gene (6 bases). The germline CDR1 and CDR2 sequences are SGHTS and YDEGEE. V was shortened by 5 bases and J by 6 bases, with 14 bases between the two germline ends. The length of the CDR3 is 13 residues. The DNA for the CDR3 is TGTGCCAGCAGAAACAGGGATCGGGATGGCTACACCTTC. Amino acids: CASRNRDRDGYTF. The whole variable domain, remainder taken from reference TRBV5-8 and TRBJ1-2, is EAGVTQSPTHLIKTRGQQATLRCSPISGHTSVYWYQQALGLGLQFLLWYDEGEERNRGNFPPRFSGRQFPNYSSELNVNALELEDSALYLCASRNRDRDGYTFGSGTRLTVV.

The chain couples TRBV18 to TRBJ1-4, with 11 bases lining up with TRBD1. After removal of 3 bases from V and 7 bases from J, the junction contained 1 base not matched to a gene. The CDR3 has 14 residues. CDR1 and CDR2 (germline): KGHSH, LQKENI. For the CDR3, the DNA is TGTGCCAGCTCACCGGGACAGGGGGGTGAAAAACTGTTTTTT. Encoded protein: CASSPGQGGEKLFF.

The chain recombines TRBV27 with TRBJ2-7, with TRBD1 matching over 7 bases. This CDR3 region has 15 residues. Losses at the gene ends were 8 bases for V and 1 base for J; bases not matched to a gene: 11. The germline gives CDR1 MNHEY, CDR2 SMNVEV (reference sequence). CDR3 sequence: CASRPRGPGSYEQYF. The CDR3 coding sequence is TGTGCCAGCCGGCCAAGGGGGCCTGGTTCCTACGAGCAGTACTTC.

The chain uses TRBV19 and TRBJ2-2; the match to TRBD1 covers 9 bases. The length of the CDR3 is 14 residues. After removal of 5 bases from V and 3 bases from J, the junction contained 1 base not matched to a gene. Per the germline V gene, CDR1 is LNHDA and CDR2 is SQIVND (reference sequence). The CDR3 DNA is TGTGCCAGTAGTCGGACAGGGGACACCGGGGAGCTGTTTTTT. Protein: CASSRTGDTGELFF.

This clone was found a few times. The chain carries TRBV2 and TRBJ2-1, with TRBD2 matching over 16 bases. Germline assignment: CDR1 SNHLY and CDR2 FYNNEI. The V gene end was trimmed by 3 bases and the J gene end by 8 bases; junction bases not matched to a gene: 4. There are 16 residues in the CDR3. As DNA, the CDR3 is TGTGCCAGCAGTGATGGGACTAGCGGGAGGGCCGATGAGCAGTTCTTC. Translating gives CASSDGTSGRADEQFF.

The chain couples TRBV28 to TRBJ1-2, with 9 nucleotides matching TRBD1. J was trimmed by 4 bases and V by 6 bases; bases with no gene match: 9. The CDR3 spans 15 residues. Looked up from germline, CDR1 is MDHEN and CDR2 is SYDVKM. The CDR3 DNA reads TGTGCCAGCAGCCTTGGGGGACAGGGAGGCTATGGCTACACCTTC. This translates into CASSLGGQGGYGYTF.

The J gene is TRBJ1-1, the V gene TRBV19; D uncertain. The V end lost 4 bases, the J end lost 0 bases, and 21 bases lay between the germline ends. The CDR3 is 18 amino acids. In germline, CDR1 is LNHDA, CDR2 SQIVND (reference sequence). The CDR3 region has the DNA TGTGCCAGTAGTAACAGTGGTGGGCAGATATTAATGAACACTGAAGCTTTCTTT. Translating it yields CASSNSGGQILMNTEAFF.

This clone has at least ten counts. The rearrangement links TRBV5-1 to TRBJ2-7; D is perhaps TRBD2 (6 bases). Deletions cut 0 bases from V and 0 bases from J, with 19 bases between. The CDR3 extends over 18 amino acids. The germline V gene encodes CDR1 SGHRS and CDR2 YFSETQ. The CDR3: CASSLGFSGLTSSYEQYF. The CDR3 DNA reads TGCGCCAGCAGCTTGGGATTTAGCGGACTTACAAGCTCCTACGAGCAGTACTTC.

The V call is TRBV30, the J call TRBJ2-7; 11 bases are a match to TRBD2. The CDR3 extends over 14 amino acids. Unmatched junction bases numbered 8, after V lost 5 bases and J lost 5 bases. Germline CDR1 reads GTSNPN; CDR2 reads SVGIG (reference sequence). CDR3 DNA: TGTGCCTGGGCAGAGGGACTAGCGGTAAACGAGCAGTACTTC. Protein sequence: CAWAEGLAVNEQYF.

This rearrangement joins TRBV18 to TRBJ2-5; 8 positions match TRBD1. The trim removed 6 bases at V and 2 bases at J, leaving 8 bases unmatched. The CDR3 length is 15 residues. Germline values: CDR1 KGHSH, CDR2 LQKENI. The CDR3 here is CASSYTGGRQETQYF. The CDR3, as DNA: TGTGCCAGCTCCTATACAGGGGGACGTCAAGAGACCCAGTACTTC.

The chain uses TRBV6-5 and TRBJ2-7, with 7 bases identical to TRBD1. Germline loops: CDR1 MNHEY, CDR2 SVGAGI. The V gene end was trimmed by 1 base and the J gene end by 6 bases; junction bases not matched to a gene: 3. The CDR3 is made up of 13 amino acids. The CDR3 nucleotides read TGTGCCAGCAGTTACTTGCCAGGGGGCGAGCAGTACTTC. Translating it yields CASSYLPGGEQYF.

This clone was detected once. CDR3 loop: CASSRIQEGYTF. As DNA, the CDR3 is TGTGCCAGCAGTAGGATACAGGAGGGCTACACCTTC. V is TRBV2 and J is TRBJ1-2, with TRBD1 as a possible D gene (5 bases). V lost 5 bases and J 8 bases, leaving 12 bases between the germline ends. This CDR3 contains 12 residues. Per the germline V gene, CDR1 is SNHLY and CDR2 is FYNNEI.

This clone was observed a few times. This rearrangement joins TRBV20-1 to TRBJ1-4; 9 nucleotides match TRBD1. Trimming at V came to 3 bases and at J to 8 bases, leaving 7 bases not matched to a gene. Germline V gives CDR1 DFQATT, CDR2 SNEGSKA (reference sequence). The CDR3 spans 14 residues. CDR3 sequence: CSASPPGQGEKLFF. CDR3 bases: TGCAGTGCTAGTCCGCCGGGACAGGGAGAAAAACTGTTTTTT.

The table lists this clone with a count of one. This sequence joins TRBV6-6 and TRBJ1-5; no firm D call. V was trimmed by 4 bases and J by 5 bases, leaving 9 bases between them. The CDR3 loop spans 13 amino acids. Germline V gives CDR1 MNHNY, CDR2 SVGAGI (reference sequence). For the CDR3, the DNA is TGTGCCAGCAGTTTAGCCCCCGATCAGCCCCAGCATTTT. Its translation: CASSLAPDQPQHF.

V usage is TRBV5-1 and J usage is TRBJ2-5, with 9 bases lining up with TRBD1. Germline V lookup: CDR1 SGHRS, CDR2 YFSETQ. With 4 bases clipped from V and 4 bases from J, the junction kept 8 bases outside the gene matches. The CDR3 runs 15 residues. The CDR3 nucleotides are TGCGCCAGCAGCACAGGGACAGGGATGATAGAGACCCAGTACTTC. Protein product: CASSTGTGMIETQYF. The full variable domain, with the rest looked up from reference TRBV5-1 and TRBJ2-5, is KAGVTQTPRYLIKTRGQQVTLSCSPISGHRSVSWYQQTPGQGLQFLFEYFSETQRNKGNFPGRFSGRQFSNSRSEMNVSTLELGDSALYLCASSTGTGMIETQYFGPGTRLLVL.

This clone was observed a few times. The chain joins TRBV5-8 to TRBJ1-2; TRBD1 might be the D (5 bases). This CDR3 comprises 13 residues. V lost 4 bases, J lost 2 bases, and 9 bases lay in between. The germline V gene encodes CDR1 SGHTS and CDR2 YDEGEE. For the CDR3, the DNA is TGTGCCAGCAGCCCAGGGTGGAACTATGGCTACACCTTC. It yields the protein CASSPGWNYGYTF.

The chain uses TRBV4-3 and TRBJ2-3, with 7 bases aligning to TRBD2. The V gene end was trimmed by 0 bases and the J gene end by 0 bases; junction bases not matched to a gene: 6. The CDR3 sequence is 17 residues long. CDR1 and CDR2 from the germline V gene are LGHNA and YSLEER. Here the CDR3 reads CASSQDGGRASTDTQYF. In DNA form, the CDR3 reads TGCGCCAGCAGCCAAGACGGGGGGAGAGCTAGCACAGATACGCAGTATTTT.

This rearrangement joins TRBV18 to TRBJ1-6, with TRBD1 matching over 9 bases. Germline CDR1 is KGHSH and CDR2 is LQKENI. V lost 3 bases, J lost 7 bases, and 7 bases stayed unmatched. The CDR3 runs 16 residues. The CDR3 spells CASSPNIGTGNSPLHF. CDR3 bases: TGTGCCAGCTCACCCAATATCGGGACAGGGAATTCACCCCTCCACTTT.